One and the same sample provided the 27 T cell receptor beta chains below, sequenced in a study of blood T cell repertoires in COVID-19. Clones were read by immunoSEQ multiplex PCR, and TCRdb kept only the in-frame ones, dropping some. This table holds 260,000 or so clones, 75% to 85% found once. Sequencing was performed on peripheral blood. The origin of the receptors is a woman in her seventies with acute or convalescent COVID-19.

This clone was seen at least ten times. The chain recombines TRBV19 with TRBJ2-7; TRBD1 aligns across 8 bases. V was pared by 5 bases and J by 2 bases, with 8 bases of the junction left unmatched. The CDR3 has 15 amino acids. Per the germline V gene, CDR1 is LNHDA and CDR2 is SQIVND (reference sequence). In nucleotides, the CDR3 is TGTGCCAGTAGTCCAAGACAGGGGAGGACCTACGAGCAGTACTTC. Its protein product is CASSPRQGRTYEQYF.

V and J are TRBV10-2 and TRBJ1-2; D not resolved. Germline loops: CDR1 WSHSY, CDR2 SAAADI. The CDR3 extends over 15 amino acids. The V end was cut by 0 bases, the J end by 6 bases, with 14 bases between. CDR3 loop: CASSESPRGGNGYTF. CDR3 coding DNA: TGCGCCAGCAGTGAGTCCCCGCGGGGTGGGAATGGCTACACCTTC.

In this sample, this clone turned up a few times. The chain uses TRBV6-2 or TRBV6-3 and TRBJ2-7, with 14 bases lining up with TRBD2. The V gene's germline CDR1 is MNHEY and CDR2 SVGEGT. V lost 6 bases to trimming and J lost 5 bases; unmatched junction nucleotides: 9. The CDR3 is 16 amino acids. CDR3: CASSFRLAGGPNEQYF. For the CDR3, the DNA is TGTGCCAGCAGCTTCCGACTAGCGGGGGGGCCCAACGAGCAGTACTTC.

The rearrangement joins TRBV15 to TRBJ2-5; D call uncertain. V lost 2 bases and J lost 1, with 14 bases in between. Germline lookup yields CDR1 LNHNV and CDR2 YYDKDF (reference sequence). The CDR3 covers 16 residues. The CDR3 bases are TGTGCCACCAGCAGAACTATTAGACCGGGCCAAGAGACCCAGTACTTC. As protein: CATSRTIRPGQETQYF.

V and J are TRBV6-5 and TRBJ2-5; 11 nucleotides align to TRBD2. The germline V gene has CDR1 MNHEY and CDR2 SVGAGI. Trimming took 6 bases from V and 2 from J; bases not matched to a gene: 5. The CDR3 runs 15 residues. The CDR3 DNA reads as TGTGCCAGCAGGGCTAGCGGGGGGCCACAAGAGACCCAGTACTTC. Its translation: CASRASGGPQETQYF.

The chain combines TRBV11-2 with TRBJ2-2, with 7 nucleotides matching TRBD2. Germline CDR1 and CDR2: SGHAT and FQNNGV. The CDR3 has 15 residues. With V trimmed by 1 base and J by 5 bases, 4 bases remained unmatched. The CDR3 bases are TGTGCCAGCAGCTTAGCGGGGGGATCAACCGGGGAGCTGTTTTTT. Its protein product is CASSLAGGSTGELFF.

This clone is a singleton in its sample. The chain joins TRBV30 to TRBJ1-2; TRBD1 matches at 7 bases. Germline V lookup: CDR1 GTSNPN, CDR2 SVGIG (reference sequence). The junction had 12 bases not matched to a gene; V was cut back by 4 bases and J by 4 bases. CDR3 length: 15 amino acids. DNA of the CDR3: TGTGCCTGGAACACCCACGGGACAGCGACCTATGGCTACACCTTC. This encodes CAWNTHGTATYGYTF.

Only one count was recorded for this clone. The chain employs TRBV3-1 (or the pseudogene TRBV3-2) and TRBJ1-2; tentative D call: TRBD1 (6 bases). The V end was cut by 4 bases, the J end by 7 bases, with 13 bases between. CDR1 and CDR2 from the germline V gene are LGHDT and YNNKEL (reference sequence). This CDR3 is 13 amino acids long. This CDR3 is CASSPDSLSGYTF. The DNA of the CDR3 is TGTGCCAGCAGCCCGGACAGTTTATCTGGCTACACCTTC.

This chain links TRBV15 with TRBJ1-2, with a weak D call TRBD1 (6 bases). Trimming removed 0 bases at V and 4 bases at J, with 12 bases between. Germline CDR1 and CDR2: LNHNV and YYDKDF (reference sequence). This CDR3 region has 15 residues. The CDR3 region is CATSREALRGYGYTF. In DNA, the CDR3 is TGTGCCACCAGCAGAGAGGCCCTCAGGGGCTATGGCTACACCTTC.

On this clone itself: The sample holds other DNA sequences that translate to the same CDR3. The V gene is TRBV6-5, the J gene TRBJ2-1, with D maybe TRBD2 (5 bases). V dropped 5 bases and J dropped 0 bases, with 11 bases sitting between them. There are 15 residues in the CDR3. Germline CDR1 is MNHEY and CDR2 is SVGAGI. DNA of the CDR3: TGTGCCAGCAGTCCCGAGGGAGACTCCTACAATGAGCAGTTCTTC. It yields the protein CASSPEGDSYNEQFF.

The chain combines TRBV6-5 with TRBJ1-5, with a possible D match to TRBD1 (5 bases). V lost 2 bases and J lost 3, with 8 bases in between. The germline V gene has CDR1 MNHEY and CDR2 SVGAGI. The CDR3 has 14 residues. The CDR3 loop is CASSYRQYNQPQHF. The DNA of the CDR3 is TGTGCCAGCAGTTACCGACAGTACAATCAGCCCCAGCATTTT.

In its sample, this clone was seen a few times. The chain links TRBV19 to TRBJ1-2; tentatively, D is TRBD1 (6 bases). This CDR3 is built from 12 residues. V gave up 7 bases and J gave up 4 bases, with 10 bases separating them. Germline V lookup: CDR1 LNHDA, CDR2 SQIVND (reference sequence). The CDR3 bases are TGTGCCAGTATGGGGGCTAGCTATGGCTACACCTTC. Translation: CASMGASYGYTF.

The genes are TRBV28 and TRBJ1-2; 8 bases fit TRBD1. With 6 bases clipped from V and 4 bases from J, the junction kept 7 bases outside the gene matches. Germline CDR1 reads MDHEN; CDR2 reads SYDVKM. This CDR3 is 14 amino acids long. As DNA, the CDR3 is TGTGCCAGCAGCAGCGGACAGGGCGGCTATGGCTACACCTTC. Translating it yields CASSSGQGGYGYTF.

This clone has more than one count but fewer than ten. The CDR3 coding sequence is TGCGCCAGCAGCTTGGACAGGGACTATGGCTACACCTTC. Translating it yields CASSLDRDYGYTF. The chain is built from TRBV5-1 and TRBJ1-2, with D maybe TRBD1 (6 bases). This CDR3 is 13 amino acids long. Germline V gene lookup returns CDR1 SGHRS and CDR2 YFSETQ. With 0 bases removed from V and 3 bases from J, the gap between germline ends came to 6 bases.

The rearrangement uses TRBV2 and TRBJ1-5, with D perhaps matching TRBD1 (6 bases). The CDR3 runs to 15 residues. With 6 bases removed from V and 7 bases from J, the gap between germline ends came to 19 bases. CDR1 and CDR2 (germline): SNHLY, FYNNEI. The CDR3 DNA is TGTGCCAGCAGACAGGGAGACGGATGGGGCCAGCCCCAGCATTTT. Protein product: CASRQGDGWGQPQHF. Filled out from reference TRBV2 and TRBJ1-5, the complete variable domain reads EPEVTQTPSHQVTQMGQEVILRCVPISNHLYFYWYRQILGQKVEFLVSFYNNEISEKSEIFDDQFSVERPDGSNFTLKIRSTKLEDSAMYFCASRQGDGWGQPQHFGDGTRLSIL.

This chain links TRBV29-1 with TRBJ2-1; perhaps TRBD2 as D (5 bases). CDR3 length: 12 residues. Looked up from germline, CDR1 is SQVTM and CDR2 is ANQGSEA. V was shortened by 2 bases and J by 4 bases, with 6 bases between the two germline ends. The CDR3 region is CSVERGYNEQFF. CDR3 nucleotide sequence: TGCAGCGTTGAACGGGGTTACAATGAGCAGTTCTTC.

V gene TRBV5-5 combines with J gene TRBJ1-2; the D gene is possibly TRBD1 (5 bases). The CDR3 extends over 14 amino acids. V was clipped by 3 bases and J by 2 bases, with 11 bases between them. Germline assignment: CDR1 SGHKS and CDR2 YYEKEE (reference sequence). DNA of the CDR3: TGTGCCAGCAGCTCGTTCAGGGAAAACTATGGCTACACCTTC. Protein: CASSSFRENYGYTF.

This sequence joins TRBV5-6 and TRBJ2-5, with 7 nucleotides matching TRBD1. CDR1 SGHDT and CDR2 YYEEEE come from the germline V gene. The CDR3 consists of 14 residues. Unmatched junction bases numbered 7, after V lost 1 base and J lost 7 bases. CDR3 sequence reads: CASSLSRTGGTQYF. The CDR3 nucleotides are TGTGCCAGCAGCTTGAGTCGGACAGGAGGGACCCAGTACTTC.

V is TRBV6-5 and J is TRBJ2-2; 8 nucleotides align to TRBD1. The V gene's germline CDR1 is MNHEY and CDR2 SVGAGI. The CDR3 has 16 residues. The V gene end was trimmed by 2 bases and the J gene end by 5 bases; junction bases not matched to a gene: 7. CDR3 DNA: TGTGCCAGCAGTTACCCACGACAGGGGAAAACCGGGGAGCTGTTTTTT. Its translation: CASSYPRQGKTGELFF.

The V and J genes are TRBV5-1 and TRBJ1-4, with a possible D match to TRBD1 (6 bases). This CDR3 contains 16 residues. Per the germline V gene, CDR1 is SGHRS and CDR2 is YFSETQ. Trimming stripped 9 bases from V and 5 bases from J, with 23 bases between. CDR3 sequence (DNA): TGCGCCACCGCAGTTGGGATACAGGGAAGGAATGAAAAACTGTTTTTT. Its protein product is CATAVGIQGRNEKLFF.

V is TRBV12-3 or TRBV12-4 and J is TRBJ1-1, with D unresolved. Between the trimmed V and J ends, which lost 1 base and 7 bases, there was a span of 10 bases. The CDR3 totals 13 residues. CDR3 in amino acids: CASSLEAGGEAFF. CDR3 DNA sequence: TGTGCCAGCAGTTTAGAGGCAGGAGGTGAAGCTTTCTTT.

The chain employs TRBV6-5 and TRBJ1-5; weak D call: TRBD1 (6 bases). The CDR3 contains 14 residues. Germline CDR1 MNHEY, CDR2 SVGAGI. V was cut by 7 bases and J by 5 bases, with 15 bases left in between. CDR3: CASNSGTYHQPQHF. As DNA, the CDR3 is TGTGCCAGCAACTCCGGGACATACCATCAGCCCCAGCATTTT.

This clone was seen only once. The chain uses TRBV7-9 and TRBJ2-7; the match to TRBD1 covers 7 bases. The CDR3 has 14 residues. CDR1 and CDR2 (germline): SEHNR, FQNEAQ (reference sequence). J gave up 3 bases and V 5 bases, and 7 bases lay outside the gene matches. This chain's CDR3 is CASSPGTVNYEQYF. The DNA for the CDR3 is TGTGCCAGCAGCCCAGGGACAGTTAACTACGAGCAGTACTTC.

The J gene is TRBJ2-3, the V gene TRBV6-5; possibly TRBD1 for D (5 bases). The length of the CDR3 is 13 residues. Germline CDR1 reads MNHEY; CDR2 reads SVGAGI. V dropped 6 bases and J dropped 5 bases, with 12 bases sitting between them. In DNA, the CDR3 is TGTGCCAGCAGAAGCCCAGGGATAGATACGCAGTATTTT. Protein: CASRSPGIDTQYF.

This clone came up a few times. V usage is TRBV5-6 and J usage is TRBJ1-2, with D unclear. Deletions cut 6 bases from V and 0 bases from J, with 15 bases between. CDR1 SGHDT and CDR2 YYEEEE come from the germline V gene. The CDR3 covers 15 residues. The CDR3 DNA is TGTGCCAGCAATCGGGTAGCAGCTCCTAACTATGGCTACACCTTC. It specifies CASNRVAAPNYGYTF.

This rearrangement joins TRBV18 to TRBJ1-1; TRBD1 might be the D (5 bases). Per germline, CDR1 KGHSH and CDR2 LQKENI. This CDR3 has 13 residues. Trimming took off 4 bases at V and 0 bases at J, with 6 bases between the two ends. The CDR3 DNA follows: TGTGCCAGCTCACTACAGGTGAACACTGAAGCTTTCTTT. It translates to CASSLQVNTEAFF.

The chain carries TRBV30 and TRBJ1-2, with 10 positions matching TRBD1. The CDR3 runs to 14 residues. J gave up 6 bases and V 2 bases, and 6 bases lay outside the gene matches. The germline CDR1 and CDR2 sequences are GTSNPN and SVGIG (reference sequence). The CDR3 loop reads CAWSPGQGFDGYTF. Here the CDR3 DNA reads TGTGCCTGGAGTCCGGGACAGGGGTTTGATGGCTACACCTTC.